This T cell receptor (beta chain) was recovered during a study of identical twins. Overall study results and limits: While abundant cord blood beta clonotypes carried fewer insertions, memory repertoires showed no such pattern.

The CDR3 has 15 residues. With V trimmed by 6 bases and J by 2 bases, 10 bases remained unmatched. The germline V gene encodes CDR1 MNHEY and CDR2 SMNVEV (reference sequence). It was template switching that added a universal primer site, and there were unique molecular identifiers on the cDNA. TCRdb re-called the 5' RACE reads with MiXCR, one entry per CDR3 protein. Altogether approximately 500,000 distinct CDR3 sequences are present, more than 20% being singletons, with the ten largest covering around 3%. This clonotype came up a few times. Its antigen is as yet unknown. Separately, the same data were catalogued under a study of T cells expressing NK-cell markers. That study reports: Only alpha-beta TCR T cells were sorted in several experiments, using an anti-gamma-delta TCR antibody. In several donors, dominant NKG2C+ clonotypes were roughly 1.0-8% of CD8+ T cells.

This TCR was sampled from a woman aged 18-29 years in good health. V is TRBV27 and J is TRBJ2-7, with 7 bases lining up with TRBD2. The sample comprised CD4+ T cells sorted from blood. CDR3 residues: CASSRTERGPYEQYF. In DNA form, the CDR3 reads TGTGCCAGCAGCCGGACTGAGCGGGGTCCCTACGAGCAGTACTTC.